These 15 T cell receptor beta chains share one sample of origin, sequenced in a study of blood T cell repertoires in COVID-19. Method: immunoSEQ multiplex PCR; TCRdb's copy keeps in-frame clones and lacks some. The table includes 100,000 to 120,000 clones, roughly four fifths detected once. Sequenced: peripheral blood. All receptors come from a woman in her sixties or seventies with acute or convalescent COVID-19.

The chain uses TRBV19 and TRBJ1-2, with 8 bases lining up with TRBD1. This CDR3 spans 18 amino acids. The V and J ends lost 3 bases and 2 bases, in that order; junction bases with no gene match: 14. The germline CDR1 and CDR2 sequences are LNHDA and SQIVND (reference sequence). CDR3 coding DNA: TGTGCCAGTAGTATGGGGGCAGGGGGCGGCACAGCAAACTATGGCTACACCTTC. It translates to CASSMGAGGGTANYGYTF.

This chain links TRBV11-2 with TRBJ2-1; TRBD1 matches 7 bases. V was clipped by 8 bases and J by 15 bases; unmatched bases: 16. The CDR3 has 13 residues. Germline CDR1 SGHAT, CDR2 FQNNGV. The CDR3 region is CASGDRDERKWFF. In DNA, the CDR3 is TGTGCCAGCGGAGACAGGGATGAGAGGAAATGGTTCTTC. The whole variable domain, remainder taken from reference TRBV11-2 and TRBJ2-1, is EAGVAQSPRYKIIEKRQSVAFWCNPISGHATLYWYQQILGQGPKLLIQFQNNGVVDDSQLPKDRFSAERLKGVDSTLKIQPAKLEDSAVYLCASGDRDERKWFFGPGTRLTVL.

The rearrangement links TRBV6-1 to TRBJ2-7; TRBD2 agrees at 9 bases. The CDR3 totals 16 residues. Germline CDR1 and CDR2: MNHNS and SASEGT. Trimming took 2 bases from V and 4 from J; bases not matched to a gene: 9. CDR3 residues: CASSERGASGTYEQYF. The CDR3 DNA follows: TGTGCCAGCAGTGAAAGGGGGGCTAGCGGGACTTACGAGCAGTACTTC.

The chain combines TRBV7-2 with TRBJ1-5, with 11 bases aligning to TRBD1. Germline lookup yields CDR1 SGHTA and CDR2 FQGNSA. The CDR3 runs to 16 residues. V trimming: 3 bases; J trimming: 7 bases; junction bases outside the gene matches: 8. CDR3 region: CASSFLGTGGGQPQHF. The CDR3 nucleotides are TGTGCCAGCAGCTTTCTCGGGACAGGGGGTGGGCAGCCCCAGCATTTT.

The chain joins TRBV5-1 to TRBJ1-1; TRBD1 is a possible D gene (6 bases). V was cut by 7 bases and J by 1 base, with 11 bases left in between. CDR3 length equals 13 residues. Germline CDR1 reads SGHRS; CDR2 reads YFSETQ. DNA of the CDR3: TGCGCCAGCTCGAACAGGGCGAACACTGAAGCTTTCTTT. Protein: CASSNRANTEAFF.

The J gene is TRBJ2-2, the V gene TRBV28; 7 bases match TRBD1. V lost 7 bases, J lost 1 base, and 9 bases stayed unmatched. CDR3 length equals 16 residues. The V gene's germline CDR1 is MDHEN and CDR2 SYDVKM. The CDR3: CASTLDRVRNTGELFF. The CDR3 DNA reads TGTGCCAGCACCCTAGACAGGGTTAGGAACACCGGGGAGCTGTTTTTT.

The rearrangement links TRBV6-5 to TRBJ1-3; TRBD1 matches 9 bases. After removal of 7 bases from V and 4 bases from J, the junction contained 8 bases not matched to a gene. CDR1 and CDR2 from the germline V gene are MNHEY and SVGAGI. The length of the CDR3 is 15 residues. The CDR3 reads CASILDRGNGNTIYF. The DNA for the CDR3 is TGTGCCAGCATCTTGGACAGGGGCAACGGAAACACCATATATTTT.

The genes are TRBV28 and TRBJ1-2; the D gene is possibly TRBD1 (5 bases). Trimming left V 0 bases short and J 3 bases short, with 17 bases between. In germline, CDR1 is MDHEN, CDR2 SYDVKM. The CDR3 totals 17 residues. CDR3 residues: CASSLWAQVSTDYGYTF. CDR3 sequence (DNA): TGTGCCAGCAGTTTATGGGCACAGGTTTCCACCGACTATGGCTACACCTTC.

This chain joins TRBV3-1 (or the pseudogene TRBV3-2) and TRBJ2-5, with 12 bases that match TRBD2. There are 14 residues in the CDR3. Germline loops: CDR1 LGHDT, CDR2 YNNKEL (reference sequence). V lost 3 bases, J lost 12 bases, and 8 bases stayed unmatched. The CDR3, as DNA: TGTGCCAGCAGCCAGCGGACTAGCGGGGAGGAAAAGTACTTC. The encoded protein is CASSQRTSGEEKYF.

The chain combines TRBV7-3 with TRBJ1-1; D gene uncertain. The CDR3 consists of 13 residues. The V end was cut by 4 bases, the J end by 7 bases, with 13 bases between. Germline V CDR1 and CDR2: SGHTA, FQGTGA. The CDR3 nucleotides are TGTGCCAGCAGCTCGTCTCGGGGTAATGAAGCTTTCTTT. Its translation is CASSSSRGNEAFF.

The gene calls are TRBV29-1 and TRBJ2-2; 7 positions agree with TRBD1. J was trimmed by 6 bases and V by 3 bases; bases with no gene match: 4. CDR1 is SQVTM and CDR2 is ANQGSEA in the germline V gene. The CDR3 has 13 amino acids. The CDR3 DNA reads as TGCAGCGTTGAGATTCAGGGGGCCGGGGAGCTGTTTTTT. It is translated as CSVEIQGAGELFF.

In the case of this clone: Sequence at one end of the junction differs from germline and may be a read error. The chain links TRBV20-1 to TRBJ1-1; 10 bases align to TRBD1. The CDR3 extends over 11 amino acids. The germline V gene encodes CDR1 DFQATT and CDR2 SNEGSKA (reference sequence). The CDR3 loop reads CSAREGTGETF. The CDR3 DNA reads TGCAGTGCTAGAGAAGGGACAGGGGAGACTTTT.

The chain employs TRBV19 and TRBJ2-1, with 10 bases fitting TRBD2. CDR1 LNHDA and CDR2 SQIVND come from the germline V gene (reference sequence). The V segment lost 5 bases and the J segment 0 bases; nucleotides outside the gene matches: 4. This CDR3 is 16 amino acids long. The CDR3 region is CASSDLAGASYNEQFF. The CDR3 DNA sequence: TGTGCCAGTAGTGACCTAGCGGGAGCCTCCTACAATGAGCAGTTCTTC.

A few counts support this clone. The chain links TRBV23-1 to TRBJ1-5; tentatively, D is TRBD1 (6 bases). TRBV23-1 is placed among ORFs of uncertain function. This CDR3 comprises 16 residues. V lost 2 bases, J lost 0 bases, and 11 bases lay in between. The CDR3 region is CASSQGTRGSNQPQHF. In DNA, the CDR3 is TGCGCCAGCAGTCAAGGAACCAGGGGTAGCAATCAGCCCCAGCATTTT.

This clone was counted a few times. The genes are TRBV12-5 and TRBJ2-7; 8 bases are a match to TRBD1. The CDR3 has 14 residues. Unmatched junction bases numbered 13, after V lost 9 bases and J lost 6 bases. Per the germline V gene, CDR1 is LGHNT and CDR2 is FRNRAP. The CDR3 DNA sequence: TGTGCTAGGGGCCCCCCGGTCAGGGGGCGCGAGCAGTACGTC. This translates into CARGPPVRGREQYV.